This TCR beta chain was sequenced for a study of early T cells in non-severe SARS-CoV-2 infection. As for the study in general: The input, bulk RNA from unsorted whole blood, was sequenced, and chains were unpaired.

This clonotype has ten or more counts. Each CDR3 protein is one row after TCRdb ran MiXCR on the 5' RACE reads. The table includes about 48,000 distinct CDR3 sequences, over 5% detected once. Deletions cut 2 bases from V and 4 bases from J, with 17 bases between. This CDR3 spans 17 amino acids. Source: whole blood, taken at baseline. The V and J genes are TRBV12-3 or TRBV12-4 and TRBJ2-2; D possibly corresponds to TRBD2 (5 bases). This receptor was obtained from an adult who was a healthcare worker with PCR-confirmed SARS-CoV-2 infection or an uninfected control (not recorded which). The CDR3 coding sequence is TGTGCCAGCAGTTTACGAACGGTGGCGGGCGGCACCGGGGAGCTGTTTTTT. Protein sequence: CASSLRTVAGGTGELFF.